Below, one T cell receptor beta chain is given with its context. This entry belongs to a study of cytomegalovirus exposure and HLA in healthy donors. Study-wide context: Clustering assigned roughly 81% of the roughly 370 genotyped donors to the Caucasian-associated ancestry cluster.

A multiplex PCR was run with 60 Vbeta primers and 13 Jbeta primers. Data came from immunoSEQ multiplex PCR; TCRdb stores just in-frame clones and leaves some out. This table holds about 180,000 clones, around 80% found once. The sequence was obtained from a girl aged 10 to 17 in good health and CMV-seropositive. The sequencing input was PBMCs.

The CDR3 DNA reads as TGTGCCAGCAGCGTAGGAATAGTTAGCAATCAGCCCCAGCATTTT. It yields the protein CASSVGIVSNQPQHF. The chain links TRBV9 to TRBJ1-5; D remains ambiguous. The CDR3 runs 15 residues. Looked up from germline, CDR1 is SGDLS and CDR2 is YYNGEE. The V and J ends lost 0 bases and 0 bases respectively, with 7 bases between them.